This TCR beta chain was retrieved from a study of blood T cell repertoires in COVID-19. Study at large: Acute-phase and convalescent COVID-19 samples originated in the United States, Italy and Spain.

The J segment lost 6 bases and the V segment lost 2 bases, leaving 5 bases of the junction unmatched. Germline V lookup: CDR1 MNHEY, CDR2 SVGAGI. CDR3 length equals 15 residues. A note on this clone: Other DNA sequences from this sample encode an identical CDR3 as well.

Study processing details: Amplification of reference gene primers was used by the study to estimate nucleated cell counts. Sequencing was performed with immunoSEQ multiplex PCR; in TCRdb, only in-frame clones are kept and a portion is missing. The DNA gave D and trimming, while V, J and clone size come from that table. The sample contains roughly 100,000 clones, approximately 80% of which appear only once. The sequenced material came from peripheral blood. This clonotype originated in an elderly man with acute or convalescent COVID-19. The V and J genes are TRBV6-5 and TRBJ2-3; TRBD2 matches 10 bases. This chain's CDR3 is CASSYELAGADTQYF. As DNA, the CDR3 is TGTGCCAGCAGTTACGAGCTAGCGGGAGCCGATACGCAGTATTTT.